Presented here are 7 T cell receptor beta chains from one specimen sequenced in a study of Tregs in tolerant kidney transplant recipients. Sequenced by immunoSEQ multiplex PCR; TCRdb stores in-frame clones only, minus some. The sample holds fewer than 35,000 clones. The source was CD8+ T cells from blood, collected before the transplant. The receptors come from a human donor who received a combined kidney and bone marrow transplant.

Details on this clone: The DNA ends 3 residues before the CDR3 does, and the rest of the CDR3 is filled in from the germline J gene. The rearrangement links TRBV19 to TRBJ2-7, with D perhaps matching TRBD2 (7 bases). The germline gives CDR1 LNHDA, CDR2 SQIVND (reference sequence). The CDR3 has 16 residues. V dropped 3 bases and J dropped 5 bases, with 20 bases sitting between them. CDR3 DNA, as far as it was read: TGTGCCAGTAGTATGCTACTGGGGGCGGGAGTAGACGAG. Encoded protein: CASSMLLGAGVDE. The full CDR3 protein is CASSMLLGAGVDEQYF.

Details on this clone: The CDR3 end falls 3 residues outside the read, so it is completed with the germline J gene. The V call is TRBV5-6, the J call TRBJ2-1; D might be TRBD1 (6 bases). Trimming took 7 bases from V and 4 from J, leaving 18 bases between them. Germline lookup yields CDR1 SGHDT and CDR2 YYEEEE. The CDR3 runs 15 residues. CDR3 DNA (partial): TGTGCCAGCGCCCCCTTAGGGGGAGTGTACAATGAG. Its translation: CASAPLGGVYNE. The entire CDR3 protein is CASAPLGGVYNEQFF.

Regarding this clone: Read coverage stops 3 residues before the CDR3 terminus; the germline J gene supplies the remainder. The chain recombines TRBV5-1 with TRBJ2-1, with TRBD2 matching over 12 bases. V shed 3 bases and J 5 bases; nucleotides not matched to a gene: 6. The length of the CDR3 is 16 residues. Germline V gene data show CDR1 as SGHRS and CDR2 as YFSETQ. The DNA read from the CDR3 is TGCGCCAGCAGCTACGGACTAGCGGGACGACACAATGAG. This gives the protein CASSYGLAGRHNE. The whole CDR3 reads CASSYGLAGRHNEQFF.

In the case of this clone: The sequenced fragment ends 3 residues before the CDR3 boundary, so the rest is inferred from the germline J gene. The chain has TRBV18 and TRBJ2-4; TRBD2 matches at 9 bases. J lost 2 bases, V lost 2 bases, and 4 bases had no gene match. This CDR3 spans 16 amino acids. CDR1 is KGHSH, CDR2 LQKENI, per germline. CDR3 loop: CASSPGSGGSKNIQYF. The sequenced part of the CDR3 DNA is TGTGCCAGCTCACCAGGTAGCGGGGGCTCCAAAAACATT. The whole variable domain, remainder taken from reference TRBV18 and TRBJ2-4, is NAGVMQNPRHLVRRRGQEARLRCSPMKGHSHVYWYRQLPEEGLKFMVYLQKENIIDESGMPKERFSAEFPKEGPSILRIQQVVRGDSAAYFCASSPGSGGSKNIQYFGAGTRLSVL.

A word on this clone: Coverage ceases 3 residues before the CDR3 finishes, and the germline J gene fills in the end. The V gene is TRBV7-2, the J gene TRBJ2-1; tentative D call: TRBD1 (5 bases). The germline V and J ends were trimmed by 1 base and 8 bases, with 12 bases remaining between them. The CDR3 contains 14 residues. The germline V gene encodes CDR1 SGHTA and CDR2 FQGNSA. The DNA read from the CDR3 is TGTGCCAGCAGCTTAGGGTTGGGGCCCGATGAG. This sequence encodes CASSLGLGPDE. The full CDR3 protein reads CASSLGLGPDEQFF.

The CDR3 DNA, read in part, is TGTGCCAGCAGTGACTCCTCAGGGGCTGCAGATACG. Translation: CASSDSSGAADT. The entire CDR3 sequence reads CASSDSSGAADTQYF. The genes are TRBV6-4 and TRBJ2-3, with D possibly TRBD1 on 6 matching bases. Read sequence stops 3 residues before the CDR3 end, and the germline J gene provides the missing end. Trimming took 0 bases from V and 4 from J, leaving 11 bases between them. CDR1 is MRHNA and CDR2 is SNTAGT in the germline V gene. CDR3 length: 15 residues.

Regarding this clone: The read stops 3 residues short of the end of the CDR3; the missing end is completed from the germline J gene. This CDR3 is also generated by other DNA sequences in the sample. The gene calls are TRBV7-6 and TRBJ2-5; maybe TRBD2 (5 bases). Trimming stripped 5 bases from V and 1 base from J, with 11 bases between. Per the germline V gene, CDR1 is SGHVS and CDR2 is FNYEAQ. This CDR3 comprises 14 residues. The CDR3 bases that were read are TGTGCCAGCAGCCCCACTAGTGGCCAAGAGACC. Protein sequence: CASSPTSGQET. The CDR3 as a whole reads CASSPTSGQETQYF.